This TCR beta chain came from a study of Ad26.COV2.S vaccination and SARS-CoV-2 variants. Across the whole study: Within the COV1001 Ad26.COV2.S trial arm, the donor was enrolled.

Broader study findings: Vaccine and placebo recipients had comparable breadth of non-spike TCRs.

Treatment noted: roughly 19 received Ad26.COV2.S at low or high dose, single or two shots; 5 received placebo; per-sample allocation not given. Material that was analyzed had been drawn on day 63 after the first vaccine or placebo injection. An adult donor aged 18-55 years was enrolled in Boston. Ad26.COV2.S expressed prefusion-stabilized spike from the original Wuhan strain. A word on this clone: Antigen specificity is unknown.

Sequenced by immunoSEQ multiplex PCR; TCRdb stores in-frame clones only, minus some. The table has 200,000 to 300,000 clones, roughly 90% seen once. This TCR was recovered from a person aged 18 to 65 who received the Ad26.COV2.S COVID-19 vaccine or a placebo. Sequences were derived from peripheral blood, sampled in a trial of Ad26.COV2.S vaccine versus placebo.

The CDR3 region has the DNA TGTGCCAGCAGTCGAGGGGGGAATGAGCAGTTCTTC. Protein product: CASSRGGNEQFF. The chain links TRBV7-9 to TRBJ2-1; D could derive from TRBD1 or TRBD2 (6 bases each). Germline V gives CDR1 SEHNR, CDR2 FQNEAQ (reference sequence). This CDR3 region has 12 residues. The V and J ends lost 6 bases and 7 bases respectively, with 10 bases between them.